These 8 T cell receptor beta chains came from one sample sequenced in a study of regulatory dendritic cells for organ transplantation. For these receptors, no antigen is known. Clones were sequenced by immunoSEQ multiplex PCR, and TCRdb holds only the in-frame ones, with some missing. The repertoire holds about 11,000 clones, with 75% as singletons. CFSE-labeled sorted T cells met regulatory or mature dendritic cells for about five days. The specimen was memory CD4+ T cells from blood cultured with regulatory dendritic cells. Subset reported: CD45RO+ memory T cells. The receptors shown here come from a human donor in good health.

Only a few counts were recorded for this clone. The rearrangement joins TRBV10-3 to TRBJ1-5, with 7 bases fitting TRBD1. There are 13 residues in the CDR3. CDR1 is ENHRY and CDR2 is SYGVKD in the germline V gene. The trim removed 7 bases at V and 4 bases at J, leaving 4 bases unmatched. The CDR3 region is CAITGQVNQPQHF. DNA of the CDR3: TGTGCCATCACTGGACAGGTAAATCAGCCCCAGCATTTT.

This clone was seen a single time. The V and J genes are TRBV11-2 and TRBJ2-1; weak D call: TRBD1 (5 bases). This CDR3 is built from 18 residues. Looked up from germline, CDR1 is SGHAT and CDR2 is FQNNGV. V lost 0 bases to trimming and J lost 4 bases, with 19 bases between them. CDR3 region: CASSLEPPTALNYNEQFF. The CDR3 DNA sequence: TGTGCCAGCAGCTTAGAGCCCCCGACAGCTCTTAATTACAATGAGCAGTTCTTC.

The rearrangement joins TRBV2 to TRBJ1-1; D call uncertain. V lost 5 bases to trimming and J lost 1 base, with 8 bases between them. Germline V lookup: CDR1 SNHLY, CDR2 FYNNEI. This CDR3 has 13 amino acids. The CDR3 spells CASSLAPNTEAFF. The CDR3 DNA is TGTGCCAGCAGTCTGGCCCCGAACACTGAAGCTTTCTTT.

The chain carries TRBV9 and TRBJ2-3; TRBD2 agrees at 7 bases. The CDR3 contains 16 residues. The ends lost 0 bases at V and 0 bases at J; junction bases unmatched: 4. Germline V CDR1 and CDR2: SGDLS, YYNGEE. The CDR3: CASSVDSGSSTDTQYF. The CDR3 nucleotides read TGTGCCAGCAGCGTAGATAGCGGGTCTAGCACAGATACGCAGTATTTT.

The V and J genes are TRBV5-4 and TRBJ1-1; no clear D. Deletions cut 0 bases from V and 0 bases from J, with 3 bases between. Per germline, CDR1 SGHNT and CDR2 YYREEE (reference sequence). The CDR3 consists of 13 residues. In nucleotides, the CDR3 is TGTGCCAGCAGCTTGGTAATGAACACTGAAGCTTTCTTT. It encodes CASSLVMNTEAFF. Together with reference TRBV5-4 and TRBJ1-1, the CDR3 gives the full variable domain: ETGVTQSPTHLIKTRGQQVTLRCSSQSGHNTVSWYQQALGQGPQFIFQYYREEENGRGNFPPRFSGLQFPNYSSELNVNALELDDSALYLCASSLVMNTEAFFGQGTRLTVV.

V and J are TRBV6-1 and TRBJ1-2; D uncertain. The CDR3 runs to 14 residues. Trimming left V 2 bases short and J 2 bases short, with 9 bases between. Germline loops: CDR1 MNHNS, CDR2 SASEGT. The CDR3 loop is CASSETGANYGYTF. The CDR3, as DNA: TGTGCCAGCAGTGAAACGGGAGCAAACTATGGCTACACCTTC.

The chain's CDR3 is CASSLGGSANYGYTF. Here the CDR3 DNA reads TGCGCCAGCAGCTTGGGAGGCTCGGCTAACTATGGCTACACCTTC. The chain uses TRBV5-1 and TRBJ1-2; no firm D call. The length of the CDR3 is 15 residues. From germline, CDR1 is SGHRS and CDR2 YFSETQ. The V end lost 0 bases, the J end lost 0 bases, and 9 bases lay between the germline ends.

This clone was seen only a few times. The chain combines TRBV5-4 with TRBJ1-2; the D gene is possibly TRBD1 (6 bases). Germline V gene lookup returns CDR1 SGHNT and CDR2 YYREEE (reference sequence). This CDR3 has 15 residues. Trimming pared 5 bases from V and 5 bases from J, leaving 19 bases between. The CDR3 DNA is TGTGCCAGCAGTGACTTAAGGACAGTCGCTTATGGCTACACCTTC. Translated: CASSDLRTVAYGYTF.